The 3 T cell receptor beta chains presented below share a single source sample, sequenced in a study of blood T cell repertoires in COVID-19. Sequencing was performed with immunoSEQ multiplex PCR; in TCRdb, only in-frame clones are kept and a portion is missing. The table shows around 160,000 clones, with 88% occurring only once. Sample: PBMCs or T cells enriched from blood (not recorded which). Every receptor here comes from a woman aged 25-40 years with acute COVID-19.

The chain links TRBV28 to TRBJ1-2; weak D call: TRBD1 (5 bases). Germline assignment: CDR1 MDHEN and CDR2 SYDVKM. The length of the CDR3 is 15 residues. V was trimmed by 2 bases and J by 3 bases, leaving 13 bases between them. The CDR3 spells CASSLPGDRDYGYTF. The CDR3 region has the DNA TGTGCCAGCAGTTTACCGGGGGATCGAGACTATGGCTACACCTTC.

The chain employs TRBV9 and TRBJ1-6; TRBD1 might be the D (6 bases). V was pared by 5 bases and J by 5 bases, with 23 bases between. The germline V gene encodes CDR1 SGDLS and CDR2 YYNGEE. CDR3 length: 18 residues. CDR3 nucleotide sequence: TGTGCCAGCAGGTGGTTAGGGGCAGGTAAGGGGGATAATTCACCCCTCCACTTT. It specifies CASRWLGAGKGDNSPLHF.

The chain recombines TRBV6-1 with TRBJ2-3, with a weak D call TRBD2 (5 bases). The ends were cut back, 2 bases at V and 2 bases at J, with 8 bases in the middle. This CDR3 has 14 residues. Germline V CDR1 and CDR2: MNHNS, SASEGT. The CDR3 nucleotides read TGTGCCAGCAGTGAAAGAGGACTCACAGATACGCAGTATTTT. It is translated as CASSERGLTDTQYF.